This T cell receptor (beta chain) was recorded in a study of STAT5B mutations in CD4+ large granular lymphocyte leukemia. Study results and limitations: TRBV06-family usage was enriched in top patient clones (8/27) versus controls (2/35). Main leukemic clonotypes were patient-specific, but about 25% appeared at low frequency elsewhere.

Controls came from buffy coats of healthy blood donors. There are 16 residues in the CDR3. From germline, CDR1 is LGHNA and CDR2 YNFKEQ. The V and J ends lost 2 bases and 0 bases respectively, with 11 bases between them. Turning to this clone: Its antigen is not identified.

The authors' processing: Productive clonotypes were detectable down to 2.59 x 10-5 frequency. Some clones are missing from TCRdb's copy, which holds only in-frame ones; the method was immunoSEQ multiplex PCR. D and trimming were read from the DNA, whereas the V and J calls and clone size are those reported in that table. The sample lists over 25,000 clones, approximately 74% seen once, with 0.25% to 0.35% in the top ten. The sequence derives from a human donor in good health. Material: CD4+ T cells from blood buffy coats. The chain uses TRBV4-2 and TRBJ2-1; D is possibly TRBD1 (6 bases). CDR3: CASSQPGVNSYNEQFF. The CDR3 DNA sequence: TGTGCCAGCAGCCAACCAGGGGTCAACTCCTACAATGAGCAGTTCTTC.